The 8 T cell receptor beta chains listed next were all sequenced from one sample in a study of blood T cell repertoires in COVID-19. Sequencing used immunoSEQ multiplex PCR; TCRdb keeps in-frame clones, though not all of them. The repertoire includes 120,000 or so clones, just under 85% of them detected once, and around 17% sits in the top ten. The specimen sequenced was peripheral blood. The receptors here all came from a woman aged 50 to 65 with acute or convalescent COVID-19.

The V call is TRBV30, the J call TRBJ1-2, with D perhaps TRBD1 (6 bases). This CDR3 comprises 14 residues. From germline, CDR1 is GTSNPN and CDR2 SVGIG (reference sequence). The V and J ends lost 5 bases and 1 base respectively, with 14 bases between them. The CDR3 coding sequence is TGTGCCTGGGACAGGAGGAATTTTAACTATGGCTACACCTTC. This codes for CAWDRRNFNYGYTF.

This chain connects TRBV6-5 to TRBJ1-6; D gene unclear. Germline assignment: CDR1 MNHEY and CDR2 SVGAGI. The CDR3 has 13 residues. V lost 6 bases and J lost 8, with 11 bases in between. CDR3 DNA: TGTGCCAGCAGGCCAGACGGAGATTCACCCCTCCACTTT. Translation gives CASRPDGDSPLHF.

V is TRBV9 and J is TRBJ2-2, with 16 bases identical to TRBD2. V shed 6 bases and J 7 bases; nucleotides not matched to a gene: 12. The CDR3 has 18 amino acids. Germline lookup yields CDR1 SGDLS and CDR2 YYNGEE. CDR3 protein: CASKGPGLAGGPNGELFF. In DNA form, the CDR3 reads TGTGCCAGCAAGGGTCCGGGACTAGCGGGGGGGCCGAACGGGGAGCTGTTTTTT.

The V gene is TRBV7-9, the J gene TRBJ1-3; the match to TRBD1 covers 7 bases. V lost 7 bases, J lost 4 bases, and 13 bases stayed unmatched. Germline CDR1 reads SEHNR; CDR2 reads FQNEAQ (reference sequence). This CDR3 is 16 amino acids long. The CDR3 DNA sequence: TGTGCCAGCATGAGGGCCGGAGGGGGCAAAGGAAACACCATATATTTT. This translates into CASMRAGGGKGNTIYF.

V usage is TRBV2 and J usage is TRBJ1-6, with D possibly TRBD1 on 6 matching bases. The CDR3 runs 13 residues. The V end was cut by 10 bases, the J end by 6 bases, with 13 bases between. CDR1 and CDR2 from the germline V gene are SNHLY and FYNNEI. The CDR3 region has the DNA TGTGCCACCCGGCACAGGGCTAATTCACCCCTCCACTTT. It encodes CATRHRANSPLHF.

The J gene is TRBJ2-6, the V gene TRBV7-8; 8 nucleotides align to TRBD2. CDR1 is SGHVS and CDR2 is FQNEAQ in the germline V gene. The CDR3 extends over 18 amino acids. J gave up 0 bases and V 5 bases, and 9 bases lay outside the gene matches. Here the CDR3 DNA reads TGTGCCAGCAGCCCCACCGGGGGGGCCAACTCTGGGGCCAACGTCCTGACTTTC. It yields the protein CASSPTGGANSGANVLTF. Full variable domain (outside the CDR3, taken from reference TRBV7-8 and TRBJ2-6): GAGVSQSPRYKVAKRGQDVALRCDPISGHVSLFWYQQALGQGPEFLTYFQNEAQLDKSGLPSDRFFAERPEGSVSTLKIQRTQQEDSAVYLCASSPTGGANSGANVLTFGAGSRLTVL.

This chain joins TRBV9 and TRBJ2-7; 8 bases are a match to TRBD1. Germline V CDR1 and CDR2: SGDLS, YYNGEE. The CDR3 length is 14 residues. With V trimmed by 0 bases and J by 2 bases, 1 base remained unmatched. The CDR3 here is CASSVGDRPYEQYF. The CDR3 coding sequence is TGTGCCAGCAGCGTAGGGGACAGGCCCTACGAGCAGTACTTC.

The V call is TRBV3-1 (or the pseudogene TRBV3-2), the J call TRBJ2-1, with D maybe TRBD2 (6 bases). CDR1 is LGHDT and CDR2 is YNNKEL in the germline V gene (reference sequence). Trimming removed 0 bases at V and 10 bases at J, with 13 bases between. The CDR3 extends over 14 amino acids. DNA of the CDR3: TGTGCCAGCAGCCAAGATCCGGGAGTAGGGGAGCAGTTCTTC. Translating it yields CASSQDPGVGEQFF.